This passage covers 4 T cell receptor beta chains from one sample sequenced in a study of control samples from healthy donors and cancer patients. Measured with immunoSEQ multiplex PCR; TCRdb has only the in-frame clones, and not every one. The table records over 110,000 clones, roughly 90% of them present only once. Sequencing input: blood. The receptors were sampled from a man aged 30 to 39 in good health.

V gene TRBV18 combines with J gene TRBJ1-1; D call uncertain. V lost 2 bases, J lost 0 bases, and 7 bases lay in between. The CDR3 totals 14 residues. The V gene's germline CDR1 is KGHSH and CDR2 LQKENI. CDR3: CASSPGPLNTEAFF. The CDR3 bases are TGTGCCAGCTCACCAGGCCCATTGAACACTGAAGCTTTCTTT.

This chain uses TRBV18 with TRBJ1-5; 9 nucleotides match TRBD1. After removal of 2 bases from V and 0 bases from J, the junction contained 11 bases not matched to a gene. The CDR3 has 19 residues. Germline-derived CDR1 and CDR2 are KGHSH and LQKENI. CDR3 protein: CASSPAPRDRAYSNQPQHF. CDR3 sequence (DNA): TGTGCCAGCTCACCAGCCCCCCGGGACAGGGCCTATAGCAATCAGCCCCAGCATTTT.

The chain recombines TRBV9 with TRBJ2-5, with TRBD1 matching 10 bases. Germline V gene data show CDR1 as SGDLS and CDR2 as YYNGEE. V shed 3 bases, J shed 4 bases, and the junction held 6 bases outside the gene matches. This CDR3 has 15 amino acids. The CDR3 is CASSEGDRGGETQYF. The DNA for the CDR3 is TGTGCCAGCAGCGAGGGGGACAGGGGAGGAGAGACCCAGTACTTC.

The genes are TRBV5-4 and TRBJ2-3; 9 bases match TRBD2. V was clipped by 4 bases and J by 2 bases; unmatched bases: 8. The CDR3 is made up of 16 amino acids. Germline V gene data show CDR1 as SGHNT and CDR2 as YYREEE (reference sequence). CDR3 nucleotides: TGTGCCAGCAGCCAACCGACTAGCGGAGACACAGATACGCAGTATTTT. Protein product: CASSQPTSGDTDTQYF.